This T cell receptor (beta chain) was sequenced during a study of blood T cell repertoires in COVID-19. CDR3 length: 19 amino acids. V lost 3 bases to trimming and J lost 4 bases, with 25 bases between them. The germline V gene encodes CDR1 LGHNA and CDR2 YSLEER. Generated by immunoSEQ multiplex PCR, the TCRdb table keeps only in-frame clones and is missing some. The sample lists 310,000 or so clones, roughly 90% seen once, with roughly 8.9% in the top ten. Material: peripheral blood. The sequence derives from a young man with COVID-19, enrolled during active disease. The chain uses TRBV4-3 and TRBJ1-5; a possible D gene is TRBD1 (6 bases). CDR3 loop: CASSQLPHRAGEWNQPQHF. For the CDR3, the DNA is TGCGCCAGCAGCCAGTTACCACATAGGGCAGGGGAATGGAATCAGCCCCAGCATTTT.